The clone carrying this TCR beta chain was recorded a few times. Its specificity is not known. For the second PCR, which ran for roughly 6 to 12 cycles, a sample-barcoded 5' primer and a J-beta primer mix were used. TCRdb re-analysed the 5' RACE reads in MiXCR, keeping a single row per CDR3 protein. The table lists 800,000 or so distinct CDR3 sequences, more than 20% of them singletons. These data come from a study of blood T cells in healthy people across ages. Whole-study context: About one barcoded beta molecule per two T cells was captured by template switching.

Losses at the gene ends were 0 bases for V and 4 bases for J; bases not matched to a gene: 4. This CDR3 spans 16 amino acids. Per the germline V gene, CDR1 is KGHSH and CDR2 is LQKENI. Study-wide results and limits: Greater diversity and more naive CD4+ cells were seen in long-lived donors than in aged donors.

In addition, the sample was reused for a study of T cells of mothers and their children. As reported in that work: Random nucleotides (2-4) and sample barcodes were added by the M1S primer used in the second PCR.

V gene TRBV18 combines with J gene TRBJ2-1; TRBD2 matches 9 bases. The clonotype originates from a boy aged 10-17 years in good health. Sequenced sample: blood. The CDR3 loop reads CASSPPIAGEYNEQFF. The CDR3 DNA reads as TGTGCCAGCTCACCACCGATAGCGGGAGAGTACAATGAGCAGTTCTTC. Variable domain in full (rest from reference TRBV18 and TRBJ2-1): NAGVMQNPRHLVRRRGQEARLRCSPMKGHSHVYWYRQLPEEGLKFMVYLQKENIIDESGMPKERFSAEFPKEGPSILRIQQVVRGDSAAYFCASSPPIAGEYNEQFFGPGTRLTVL.